This TCR beta chain was found in a study of response to subunit inactivated influenza vaccine. Study-wide findings and caveats: It was the authors' suggestion that each seasonal influenza vaccination recruits few new T cells.

V was clipped by 4 bases and J by 8 bases; unmatched bases: 5. The CDR3 sequence is 14 residues long. In germline, CDR1 is MNHEY, CDR2 SVGAGI. TCRdb recomputed calls from the RT-PCR reads with MiXCR, one row per CDR3 protein. The top ten hold under 15% of the sample, which has 450,000 to 600,000 distinct CDR3 sequences, about 8% seen once. This clonotype was seen a few times. Its antigen is unknown. Sequenced here: PBMCs from blood, sampled around 2 years after vaccination. The clonotype originates from a man between 50 and 69 years old who received an inactivated influenza vaccine. The V and J genes are TRBV6-5 and TRBJ1-2, with 12 bases identical to TRBD1. The CDR3 region has the DNA TGTGCCAGCAGTTTAGCCGGGACAGGGGGCGGCTACACCTTC. Its protein product is CASSLAGTGGGYTF.